A selection of T cell receptor beta chains follows, all from one sample in a study of blood T cell repertoires in COVID-19. Data came from immunoSEQ multiplex PCR; TCRdb stores just in-frame clones and leaves some out. This table has roughly 130,000 clones, roughly 83% appearing once. Specimen: peripheral blood. All receptors derive from a woman aged 45-60 years with acute or convalescent COVID-19. The CDR3 runs from the conserved cysteine through the conserved F or W. The order of the fields is clone size, J gene, D gene, V gene, CDR3 protein, CDR3 DNA. A D gene is named only where the DNA matches it firmly. The size field is filled for only some rows; it gives once, few, many or a size class.

clone size: once
J gene: TRBJ1-2
D gene: -
V gene: TRBV27
CDR3 protein: CASSFFGGTYGYTF
CDR3 DNA: TGTGCCAGCAGTTTTTTCGGCGGAACATATGGCTACACCTTC

clone size: many
J gene: TRBJ2-7
D gene: -
V gene: TRBV19
CDR3 protein: CASSNSNSYEQYF
CDR3 DNA: TGTGCCAGTAGTAACAGTAACTCCTACGAGCAGTACTTC

clone size: -
J gene: TRBJ1-3
D gene: -
V gene: TRBV30
CDR3 protein: CAWSVRTGHSGNTIYF
CDR3 DNA: TGTGCCTGGAGTGTACGCACAGGGCACTCTGGAAACACCATATATTTT

clone size: -
J gene: TRBJ1-3
D gene: -
V gene: TRBV6-6
CDR3 protein: CASRKRDITSGNTIYF
CDR3 DNA: TGTGCCAGCAGGAAACGGGACATCACCTCTGGAAACACCATATATTTT

clone size: -
J gene: TRBJ1-1
D gene: TRBD1
V gene: TRBV5-4
CDR3 protein: CASGSPTGDFLQAFF
CDR3 DNA: TGTGCCAGCGGTTCCCCGACAGGGGATTTCCTACAAGCTTTCTTT

clone size: -
J gene: TRBJ1-2
D gene: -
V gene: TRBV11-2
CDR3 protein: CASSLDQGRANYGYTF
CDR3 DNA: TGTGCCAGCAGCTTAGATCAGGGCAGGGCGAACTATGGCTACACCTTC

clone size: -
J gene: TRBJ1-4
D gene: -
V gene: TRBV2
CDR3 protein: CASSVIATNEKLFF
CDR3 DNA: TGTGCCAGCAGTGTCATTGCAACTAATGAAAAACTGTTTTTT

clone size: -
J gene: TRBJ1-5
D gene: -
V gene: TRBV19
CDR3 protein: CASHPGTRWGQPQHF
CDR3 DNA: TGTGCCAGCCACCCCGGGACACGTTGGGGTCAGCCCCAGCATTTT

clone size: few
J gene: TRBJ1-2
D gene: TRBD1
V gene: TRBV9
CDR3 protein: CASSGGQGKGGYTF
CDR3 DNA: TGTGCCAGCAGCGGGGGACAGGGGAAAGGTGGCTACACCTTC

clone size: -
J gene: TRBJ1-5
D gene: TRBD1
V gene: TRBV18
CDR3 protein: CASSGQGSNQPQHF
CDR3 DNA: TGTGCCAGCTCAGGACAGGGGAGCAATCAGCCCCAGCATTTT

clone size: -
J gene: TRBJ1-1
D gene: TRBD1
V gene: TRBV7-9
CDR3 protein: CASSLPTGGRNTEAFF
CDR3 DNA: TGTGCCAGCAGCTTGCCTACAGGGGGTCGGAACACTGAAGCTTTCTTT

clone size: -
J gene: TRBJ1-1
D gene: -
V gene: TRBV12-3/TRBV12-4
CDR3 protein: CASSDEKNTEAFF
CDR3 DNA: TGTGCCAGCAGTGATGAGAAGAACACTGAAGCTTTCTTT

clone size: -
J gene: TRBJ2-7
D gene: -
V gene: TRBV10-3
CDR3 protein: CAISEDSYEQYF
CDR3 DNA: TGTGCCATCAGTGAGGACAGCTACGAGCAGTACTTC

clone size: -
J gene: TRBJ2-7
D gene: -
V gene: TRBV5-4
CDR3 protein: CASSPGGVYEQYF
CDR3 DNA: TGTGCCAGCAGCCCTGGAGGGGTCTACGAGCAGTACTTC

clone size: -
J gene: TRBJ2-3
D gene: TRBD1
V gene: TRBV24-1
CDR3 protein: CATSGDRSLDTQYF
CDR3 DNA: TGTGCCACCAGTGGGGACAGAAGTTTGGATACGCAGTATTTT

clone size: -
J gene: TRBJ2-1
D gene: -
V gene: TRBV3-1/TRBV3-2
CDR3 protein: CASSQYRANEQFF
CDR3 DNA: TGTGCCAGCAGCCAATATCGCGCAAATGAGCAGTTCTTC

clone size: few
J gene: TRBJ1-5
D gene: TRBD1
V gene: TRBV7-8
CDR3 protein: CASSPRDRANQPQHF
CDR3 DNA: TGTGCCAGCAGCCCCCGGGACAGGGCTAATCAGCCCCAGCATTTT

clone size: few
J gene: TRBJ2-7
D gene: -
V gene: TRBV5-1
CDR3 protein: CASSLSDYEQYF
CDR3 DNA: TGCGCCAGCAGCTTGTCAGACTACGAGCAGTACTTC

clone size: -
J gene: TRBJ2-1
D gene: TRBD2
V gene: TRBV29-1
CDR3 protein: CSVGEGLVSEQFF
CDR3 DNA: TGCAGCGTTGGAGAGGGACTAGTGTCTGAGCAGTTCTTC

clone size: once
J gene: TRBJ1-2
D gene: TRBD1
V gene: TRBV5-1
CDR3 protein: CASSRETGGYPPFYGYTF
CDR3 DNA: TGCGCCAGCAGCAGGGAAACAGGGGGCTACCCTCCTTTCTATGGCTACACCTTC

clone size: -
J gene: TRBJ1-2
D gene: -
V gene: TRBV7-2
CDR3 protein: CASSFHSDGYTF
CDR3 DNA: TGTGCCAGCAGCTTCCACTCGGATGGCTACACCTTC

clone size: once
J gene: TRBJ2-6
D gene: -
V gene: TRBV7-2
CDR3 protein: CASSYTGTGANVLTF
CDR3 DNA: TGTGCCAGCAGCTACACAGGCACTGGGGCCAACGTCCTGACTTTC

clone size: -
J gene: TRBJ2-3
D gene: TRBD1
V gene: TRBV27
CDR3 protein: CASSLEKRTGGTDTQYF
CDR3 DNA: TGTGCCAGCAGTTTAGAAAAAAGGACAGGGGGCACAGATACGCAGTATTTT

clone size: -
J gene: TRBJ2-3
D gene: TRBD1
V gene: TRBV5-4
CDR3 protein: CASSLGTATDTQYF
CDR3 DNA: TGTGCCAGCAGCTTAGGGACAGCTACAGATACGCAGTATTTT

clone size: few
J gene: TRBJ2-7
D gene: TRBD1
V gene: TRBV4-1
CDR3 protein: CASSQPGTGGYEQYF
CDR3 DNA: TGCGCCAGCAGCCAACCCGGGACAGGGGGCTACGAGCAGTACTTC

clone size: -
J gene: TRBJ1-1
D gene: -
V gene: TRBV5-1
CDR3 protein: CASSLELGVGEAFF
CDR3 DNA: TGCGCCAGCAGCTTGGAGCTAGGGGTGGGTGAAGCTTTCTTT

clone size: once
J gene: TRBJ1-1
D gene: -
V gene: TRBV2
CDR3 protein: CASSEERNTEAFF
CDR3 DNA: TGTGCCAGCAGTGAAGAGAGGAACACTGAAGCTTTCTTT

clone size: -
J gene: TRBJ2-7
D gene: -
V gene: TRBV3-1/TRBV3-2
CDR3 protein: CASSQEDFRIYEQYF
CDR3 DNA: TGTGCCAGCAGCCAAGAGGACTTCCGAATCTACGAGCAGTACTTC

clone size: -
J gene: TRBJ1-5
D gene: -
V gene: TRBV6-5
CDR3 protein: CASSWEDSNQPQHF
CDR3 DNA: TGTGCCAGCAGTTGGGAGGATAGCAATCAGCCCCAGCATTTT

clone size: -
J gene: TRBJ2-7
D gene: -
V gene: TRBV7-6
CDR3 protein: CASSPGQTQSPYEQYF
CDR3 DNA: TGTGCCAGCAGCCCCGGACAGACACAATCCCCCTACGAGCAGTACTTC

clone size: -
J gene: TRBJ1-4
D gene: -
V gene: TRBV3-1/TRBV3-2
CDR3 protein: CASSSQHRGGEKLFF
CDR3 DNA: TGTGCCAGCAGCTCGCAACATCGCGGGGGCGAAAAACTGTTTTTT

clone size: once
J gene: TRBJ2-7
D gene: -
V gene: TRBV30
CDR3 protein: CAWSVLALQTKQYF
CDR3 DNA: TGTGCCTGGAGTGTGTTAGCCCTCCAAACCAAGCAGTACTTC

clone size: -
J gene: TRBJ2-7
D gene: TRBD1
V gene: TRBV24-1
CDR3 protein: CATRGQVNYEQYF
CDR3 DNA: TGTGCCACCAGGGGACAGGTTAACTACGAGCAGTACTTC

clone size: -
J gene: TRBJ2-7
D gene: TRBD2
V gene: TRBV6-2/TRBV6-3
CDR3 protein: CASTPSRLTSGGAYEQYF
CDR3 DNA: TGTGCCAGCACCCCCTCAAGATTAACTAGCGGGGGGGCCTACGAGCAGTACTTC

clone size: -
J gene: TRBJ1-3
D gene: -
V gene: TRBV11-3
CDR3 protein: CASSLDAGAGNTIYF
CDR3 DNA: TGTGCCAGCAGCTTAGATGCGGGCGCTGGAAACACCATATATTTT

clone size: -
J gene: TRBJ1-2
D gene: -
V gene: TRBV5-1
CDR3 protein: CASSLGPGEGYTF
CDR3 DNA: TGCGCCAGCAGCTTGGGTCCAGGGGAAGGCTACACCTTC

clone size: -
J gene: TRBJ1-4
D gene: -
V gene: TRBV2
CDR3 protein: CASRRTDQNEKLFF
CDR3 DNA: TGTGCCAGCAGAAGGACTGACCAGAATGAAAAACTGTTTTTT

clone size: -
J gene: TRBJ2-7
D gene: TRBD2
V gene: TRBV5-1
CDR3 protein: CASRLAGGPGEQYF
CDR3 DNA: TGCGCCAGCAGACTAGCGGGGGGCCCGGGGGAGCAGTACTTC

clone size: -
J gene: TRBJ1-1
D gene: -
V gene: TRBV6-6
CDR3 protein: CASSGTGGTEAFF
CDR3 DNA: TGTGCCAGCAGTGGGACGGGGGGCACTGAAGCTTTCTTT

clone size: -
J gene: TRBJ2-3
D gene: -
V gene: TRBV15
CDR3 protein: CATSYGGGDTQYF
CDR3 DNA: TGTGCCACCAGTTATGGGGGAGGAGATACGCAGTATTTT

clone size: -
J gene: TRBJ1-3
D gene: -
V gene: TRBV10-3
CDR3 protein: CAIRGGTNGNTIYF
CDR3 DNA: TGTGCCATCAGGGGCGGGACGAATGGAAACACCATATATTTT